This T cell receptor (beta chain) derives from a study of tumor-infiltrating lymphocytes in localized non-small cell lung cancer. The assay was immunoSEQ multiplex PCR, and TCRdb's table has in-frame clones only and misses some. Of about 14,000 clones listed, approximately 72% are singletons. J was trimmed by 3 bases and V by 5 bases; bases with no gene match: 12. Looked up from germline, CDR1 is MDHEN and CDR2 is SYDVKM. The CDR3 is made up of 16 amino acids. Remarks on this clone: The antigen is undetermined.

The study, taken as a whole, reports: Not all patients were TCR sequenced, owing to tissue quantity.

The sequenced material came from uninvolved lung tissue not adjacent to the tumor. The V and J genes are TRBV28 and TRBJ2-7, with 8 nucleotides matching TRBD1. This TCR was recovered from a human donor with non-small cell lung cancer. The CDR3 reads CASSNSLRGLGYEQYF. CDR3 in DNA: TGTGCCAGCAGTAACTCCCTCAGGGGGCTGGGCTACGAGCAGTACTTC.